The present T cell receptor beta chain was sequenced within a study of CXCR3-negative and CXCR3-positive naive CD8 T cells. Notes on the study in general: It was found that naive subsets had comparable surface CD5, and TCR strength was inferred from TRB CDR3 properties.

The germline CDR1 and CDR2 sequences are SGHTA and FQGTGA. The CDR3 totals 15 residues. Turning to this clonotype: The antigen is unknown.

UMI-labeled 5' RACE yielded the TRB cDNA libraries. TCRdb processed the 5' RACE reads again and assigns one entry to each CDR3 protein, with no DNA. The sample totals about 82,000 distinct CDR3 sequences. Material: naive CXCR3- CD8+ T cells from blood. Documented subset: CD45RO-CCR7+CD27+CD95- naive CD8+ T cells lacking CXCR3 (TNR3-). The V and J genes are TRBV7-3 and TRBJ2-4; TCRdb gives TRBD1 as the D gene, but with no DNA this cannot be confirmed. This TCR came from a human donor in good health. Some clones in this sample may be carry-over from other donors' samples. CDR3 sequence: CASSRQGGPENIQYF.